The text below deals with one TCR beta chain. This record belongs to a study of blood T cell repertoires in COVID-19. In the study overall: Sources were T cells, B-cell-depleted T cells, or PBMCs; the material itself was cDNA or gDNA.

This CDR3 is built from 15 residues. The junction had 13 bases not matched to a gene; V was cut back by 10 bases and J by 5 bases. Germline V CDR1 and CDR2: MDHEN, SYDVKM. Measured with immunoSEQ multiplex PCR; TCRdb has only the in-frame clones, and not every one. The profile shows 110,000 to 150,000 clones, roughly 85% of them singletons. This clonotype was sampled from a man aged 45 to 65 with acute or convalescent COVID-19. The sequenced sample was peripheral blood. This sequence joins TRBV28 and TRBJ2-1, with TRBD2 identical over 8 bases. CDR3 coding DNA: TGTGCCACCCAAAGGGGTAGCGGGGTGAACAATGAGCAGTTCTTC. This gives the protein CATQRGSGVNNEQFF.